This T cell receptor beta chain was identified in a study of cytomegalovirus exposure and HLA in healthy donors (dated by TCRdb to about 2017). Broadly, across the study: An earlier analysis of several hundred of the donors reported over 250 Gb of sequence data and about 120 million unique TCR beta sequences obtained from some 200 million T cells. Around 320 gigabases of sequencing data and approximately 93 million unique TCR sequences were included in an early release covering several hundred HLA-typed donors. The genetic ancestry cluster associated with self-reported Caucasian donors included around 76% of the 300 to 450 genotyped donors. The study was designed to test whether signatures of past pathogen exposure could be identified by cataloging public T cell receptors. The study profiled the T cell repertoires of under 850 subjects by immunosequencing and related them to cytomegalovirus serostatus. A separate validation cohort of roughly 130 different subjects was used in addition to the roughly 720-subject first cohort. High-throughput TCR immunosequencing, statistical association of individual TCRs with disease status, and machine learning were combined to predict cytomegalovirus infection status. In a later analysis, previously published TCR beta repertoires from 550 to 750 donors were re-analyzed and high-resolution HLA genotyping was added so that TCR occurrence patterns could be studied. The later analysis used no new phenotypic data to find candidate immune exposures, relying instead on TCR beta sequences and their occurrence across donors. An earlier analysis of several hundred of the donors applied high-throughput TCR beta sequencing to assess whether each TCR beta V gene segment acted as functional or pseudogenic. Donor age, sex, ethnicity and CMV serostatus were compiled together with the repertoire data. Genome-wide SNP genotypes for about 65% of the roughly 670 donors were used in a later genetic analysis, which treated that subset as a discovery cohort. Every repertoire in the discovery cohort had been generated on one and the same sequencing platform. HLA typing covered class I and class II loci at four-digit resolution. The number of typed donors differed by locus: roughly 620-630 for A, B, C, DRB1 and DQB1; roughly 510 for DQA1; 606 for DPA1; and 450 to 480 for DPB1. Roughly five DR-DQ haplotypes were handled as single units for association and clustering, since linkage in the cohort was strong. On average, around 200,000 unique TCR beta nucleotide sequences were sequenced per donor among 350 to 400 genotyped donors of the cohort, with 15% to 20% of those sequences being non-productive.

Library preparation used the immunoSEQ multiplex PCR assay. For the multiplex PCR, a mixture combining 60 forward primers for TCR Vbeta segments and 13 reverse primers for TCR Jbeta segments was used. Amplification of the CDR3 region of rearranged TCR beta genes was performed with a multiplex PCR assay on genomic DNA. The Illumina HiSeq System was used to sequence the amplified TCR beta libraries as 87-base-pair reads. Turning to the authors' computational methods: A later analysis tallied roughly 78 million unique TCR beta chains across the approximately 670 repertoires, and 10 million to 11 million of those chains were shared by two or more donors. A nearest-neighbor algorithm error-corrected the raw reads and collapsed the reads into unique sequences, merging closely related sequences to remove PCR and sequencing errors. CDR3 sequences were aligned to IMGT reference sequences to assign V, D and J gene segments. Each retained sequence needed at least a six-nucleotide match to both a V gene segment and a J gene segment. A rearrangement counted as productive if the CDR3 had no stop codons and remained in frame with V and J, and every other rearrangement counted as non-productive. Following IMGT convention, CDR3 was defined as the stretch from the second conserved V-encoded cysteine up to the conserved J-encoded phenylalanine. The earlier analysis of some 580 of the donors excluded any sequence lacking an unambiguous match to a single V gene segment. An earlier analysis of about 600 of the donors called V segments functional above 56.7% productive rearrangements and segregating when the between-donor standard deviation exceeded 5%. A statistical classification framework was built for diagnosing cytomegalovirus status from the catalog of TCR beta chain sequences. V and J gene assignment, in a later analysis, came from comparing TCR nucleotide sequences with IMGT/GENE-DB human TR gene sequences. A later analysis assigned CDR3 sequences and most-parsimonious VDJ recombination scenarios with the TCRdist pipeline. A later analysis defined each TCR beta chain by its CDR3 amino acid sequence plus V-gene family, and excluded reads lacking a unique V-gene family. To address suspected cross-contamination and a sequencing artifact, a later analysis removed approximately 600 highly shared, low-generation-probability nucleotide sequences. A later analysis calculated a clonal expansion index for each public chain from normalized within-repertoire ranks of inferred template counts. In a later analysis, generation probabilities were computed using a VDJ recombination model fitted to out-of-frame rearrangements, and the results were checked against IGoR. In a later analysis, TCR-TCR, TCR-HLA and TCR-CMV co-occurrence was scored with hypergeometric tests, and a repertoire-size bias correction was applied to TCR pairs. To estimate false discovery rates, a later analysis permuted the HLA or CMV assignments 20 times. A later analysis grouped co-occurring TCRs with DBSCAN, adding TCRdist sequence similarity when clustering within HLA-allele-positive subsets. For co-occurrence clustering, repertoires with fewer than 30,000 or more than 120,000 public chains were excluded, along with 4 to 6 repertoires with anomalous nucleotide sharing. Drawn from immuneACCESS, this table holds only the in-frame rearrangements with V and J called that TCRdb kept. Clones are partly lost; checked studies trace under half to an unresolved V gene and leave the rest unexplained. From that table come the V and J calls and clone size; the DNA was used to work out D and trimming. The sample table contains 95,000 to 100,000 clones; only one count was recorded for around 85% of them. The ten largest make up approximately 3.9% of the sample.

Measured from the cysteine to the phenylalanine, the CDR3 is 16 residues long. This entry keeps only the CDR3 DNA: 48 bases, framed from base 1. The V end loses 6 bases and the J end loses 3 bases, and a stretch of 17 bases separates them. The germline V gene yields SNHLY for CDR1 and FYNNEI for CDR2. The paper's findings and limits, for the study overall: In the study, 150 to 200 TCR beta chains were listed as associated with cytomegalovirus. The 87-base-pair reads could not distinguish some IMGT-functional V segments, including TRBV6-2 and TRBV6-3, so those segments were excluded. Linkage disequilibrium might explain the correlated functional status among segregating V segments, but an unknown experimental factor could not be ruled out. The classifier was reported to diagnose cytomegalovirus status with high specificity and sensitivity in both the original cohort and the validation cohort. Most TCR sequences were seen in very few donors, while some public TCRs were found in many individuals. A later genetic analysis associated a missense DCLRE1C variant with V-gene and J-gene trimming of TCR beta chains, and an independent cohort replicated the association. Because HLA typing was missing for some donors at each locus, association tests included only the typed subset. In a later analysis, several top co-occurrence clusters were reported to appear linked to parvovirus B19, influenza, CMV and Epstein-Barr virus. Sequencing depth was assumed to be roughly uniform across donors in the presence/absence analyses, though that assumption may not hold. According to the authors, the approach could potentially be generalized to other disease states and immunological phenotypes. According to a later genetic analysis, donors in an Asian-associated ancestry cluster had fewer N-insertions in productive TCRs than the roughly 670-donor mean. In an earlier analysis of a few hundred of the donors, most TCR beta V segments were observed in productive rearrangements about 87% or about 30% of the time, broadly matching IMGT annotations. A further reported finding was that TCR beta sequences accurately predicted the HLA-A and HLA-B alleles for most subjects in the first cohort. A later analysis found that TCR association rates varied across HLA loci, with DRB1 alleles showing the most associated TCRs and HLA-C alleles the fewest. In a later analysis, HLA-associated TCR beta chains showed more clonal expansion and lower generation probabilities than non-associated chains that were equally common. A later analysis found that most CMV-associated TCR beta chains appeared HLA-restricted, with HLA associations seemingly driven largely by CMV exposure. Three of the identified cytomegalovirus-associated TCR beta chains were confirmed in vitro to be specific for cytomegalovirus antigens. At a false discovery rate of 0.05, a later analysis linked around 15,000 TCR beta sequences to specific HLA alleles. A group of highly shared sequence variants was considered likely to be a technical artifact of the sequencing pipeline. This cohort had only TCR beta chains sequenced, and the lack of alpha or paired-chain data limited which features could be detected. The earlier analysis of approximately 560 of the donors excluded about 16 rarely observed V segments, including chromosome 9 orphons, because counts were too low. Immune exposure information for the cohort was limited to CMV serostatus. Strong co-occurrence of HLA alleles, especially DR and DQ, made assigning TCR associations to individual alleles difficult.

With respect to this clone: Its antigen is unknown. No qualities accompany the bases; no much larger clone lies one base away.

In total, about 650 healthy bone marrow donors made up the cohort. At the time of sampling, all cohort members were nominally healthy, though unrecorded immune exposures were likely present. The donor tested CMV seronegative, placing the donor among the roughly 400 seronegative members of the cohort. Each donor provided a peripheral blood sample, and peripheral blood mononuclear cells were used for TCR beta sequencing. The Qiagen DNeasy Blood Extraction Kit was used to extract genomic DNA from the blood cell samples. Material: PBMCs. Recombination linked TRBV2 to TRBJ1-4; TRBD1 is perhaps the D gene, given 6 matching bases. The sequence was obtained from a man younger than 40 in good health and CMV-seronegative. CDR3 protein: CASRHRELEANEKLFF. The nucleotides read TGTGCCAGCAGACACAGGGAGCTGGAAGCTAATGAAAAACTGTTTTTT.